These 6 T cell receptor beta chains share one sample of origin, sequenced in a study of glioma-infiltrating T cells after dendritic cell vaccination (dated by TCRdb to between 2015 and 2016). Library method: the immunoSEQ multiplex PCR assay. TCRdb retrieved this table from immuneACCESS and kept in-frame rearrangements only. Not all clones are present; in checked studies, unresolved V genes account for under half, and no reason is known for the remainder. Within this sample are around 60,000 clones, with more than 70% of them counted one time only. About 8.1% of the sample rests with the top ten. Taken with the paper, the label for time point translates to: after dendritic cell vaccination, including at tumor progression/relapse. This specimen consisted of blood, obtained after dendritic cell vaccination. These receptors were taken from a human donor with glioblastoma.

The chain carries TRBV7-9 and TRBJ2-7; TRBD2 might be the D (5 bases). Looked up from germline, CDR1 is SEHNR and CDR2 is FQNEAQ (reference sequence). The ends were cut back, 2 bases at V and 3 bases at J, with 14 bases in the middle. The CDR3 contains 15 residues. The CDR3 region is CASSLTRENVYEQYF. Written as DNA, the CDR3 is TGTGCCAGCAGCTTAACTAGAGAGAATGTCTACGAGCAGTACTTC.

This rearrangement joins TRBV9 to TRBJ1-2; the D gene is possibly TRBD1 (5 bases). V lost 4 bases, J lost 6 bases, and 16 bases lay in between. This CDR3 spans 14 amino acids. CDR1 and CDR2 (germline): SGDLS, YYNGEE. CDR3 nucleotides: TGTGCCAGCAGCCCCCGTTCCAGGGTGGATGGCTACACCTTC. Translation gives CASSPRSRVDGYTF.

Only one count was recorded for this clone. At one boundary the junction diverges from the germline segment, which might be a read error. The chain combines TRBV28 with TRBJ2-5, with 7 bases lining up with TRBD1. This CDR3 contains 14 residues. Germline loops: CDR1 MDHEN, CDR2 SYDVKM. Here the CDR3 DNA reads TGTGCCAGCACTTTAGGGGGCCCCAGGGAGACCCAGTACTTC. Its protein product is CASTLGGPRETQYF.

The chain employs TRBV11-3 and TRBJ2-7, with TRBD1 matching 8 bases. The CDR3 is made up of 15 amino acids. Germline CDR1 SGHNT, CDR2 YENEEA. J gave up 2 bases and V 6 bases, and 9 bases lay outside the gene matches. The CDR3 nucleotides read TGTGCCAGCAGAGGAGACAGGGGAAGGACCTACGAGCAGTACTTC. Its protein product is CASRGDRGRTYEQYF. Looking up the rest from reference TRBV11-3 and TRBJ2-7 gives the full variable domain: EAGVVQSPRYKIIEKKQPVAFWCNPISGHNTLYWYLQNLGQGPELLIRYENEEAVDDSQLPKDRFSAERLKGVDSTLKIQPAELGDSAVYLCASRGDRGRTYEQYFGPGTRLTVT.

The chain has TRBV11-3 and TRBJ2-2; D ambiguous. This CDR3 contains 14 residues. V shed 0 bases and J shed 7 bases, with 9 bases lying between them. Germline V lookup: CDR1 SGHNT, CDR2 YENEEA. This CDR3 is CASSLEQTIGELFF. CDR3 DNA sequence: TGTGCCAGCAGCTTAGAACAGACCATCGGGGAGCTGTTTTTT.

This chain links TRBV29-1 with TRBJ2-1; no reliable D call. The CDR3 loop spans 10 amino acids. Trimming shortened V by 7 bases and J by 8 bases, and 9 bases separated the two germline ends. Per germline, CDR1 SQVTM and CDR2 ANQGSEA. DNA for the CDR3: TGCAGCGCCGAGCAAGATGAGCAGTTCTTC. Its protein product is CSAEQDEQFF.